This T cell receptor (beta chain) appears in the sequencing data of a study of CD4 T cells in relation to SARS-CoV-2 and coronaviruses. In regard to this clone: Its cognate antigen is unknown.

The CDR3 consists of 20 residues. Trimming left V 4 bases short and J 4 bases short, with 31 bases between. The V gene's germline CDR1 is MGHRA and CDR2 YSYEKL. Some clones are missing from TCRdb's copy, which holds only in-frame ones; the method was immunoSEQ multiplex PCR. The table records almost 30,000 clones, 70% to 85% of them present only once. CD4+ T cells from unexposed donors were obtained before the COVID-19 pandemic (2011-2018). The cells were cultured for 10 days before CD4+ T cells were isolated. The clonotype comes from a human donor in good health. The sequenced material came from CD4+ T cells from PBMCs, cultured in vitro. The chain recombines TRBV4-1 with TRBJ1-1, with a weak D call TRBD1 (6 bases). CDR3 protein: CASSPAFYPTGTRGSTEAFF. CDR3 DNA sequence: TGCGCCAGCAGCCCCGCTTTTTACCCGACGGGAACTAGGGGGTCCACTGAAGCTTTCTTT.